What follows are 21 T cell receptor beta chains derived from one specimen sequenced in a study of blood T cell repertoires in COVID-19. The table came from immunoSEQ multiplex PCR; TCRdb's copy has only in-frame clones and leaves some out. The data hold 150,000 to 200,000 clones, with over 70% observed a single time. The sample comprised peripheral blood. The receptors shown here come from a man between 60 and 75 years old with active or convalescent COVID-19.

The rearrangement uses TRBV7-9 and TRBJ2-3; D remains ambiguous. CDR3 length equals 11 residues. Germline V gives CDR1 SEHNR, CDR2 FQNEAQ (reference sequence). V was clipped by 11 bases and J by 0 bases, with 6 bases between them. The CDR3: CALESTDTQYF. In nucleotides, the CDR3 is TGTGCCTTAGAAAGCACAGATACGCAGTATTTT.

The genes are TRBV27 and TRBJ2-1, with 8 nucleotides matching TRBD2. J lost 10 bases, V lost 3 bases, and 20 bases had no gene match. Germline CDR1 and CDR2: MNHEY and SMNVEV (reference sequence). CDR3 length equals 18 residues. The CDR3 here is CASSFQSVSGLGGIEQFF. The CDR3, as DNA: TGTGCCAGCAGTTTCCAATCCGTCTCGGGACTAGGGGGAATAGAGCAGTTCTTC.

The chain employs TRBV14 and TRBJ1-4, with D perhaps TRBD1 (6 bases). CDR1 and CDR2 (germline): SGHDN, FVKESK. The CDR3 length is 15 residues. The V end was cut by 1 base, the J end by 3 bases, with 9 bases between. The chain's CDR3 is CASSQGRQANEKLFF. The CDR3 region has the DNA TGTGCCAGCAGCCAAGGACGACAGGCTAATGAAAAACTGTTTTTT.

Comments on this clone: Other DNA sequences within the sample encode an identical CDR3. The V gene is TRBV5-1, the J gene TRBJ1-2; possibly TRBD1 for D (5 bases). Looked up from germline, CDR1 is SGHRS and CDR2 is YFSETQ. With 4 bases removed from V and 3 bases from J, the gap between germline ends came to 10 bases. The CDR3 is 13 residues long. CDR3 loop: CASSRAGDYGYTF. The CDR3, as DNA: TGCGCCAGCAGCCGGGCGGGGGACTATGGCTACACCTTC.

For this clone: Different DNA sequences within this sample yield the same CDR3. The V gene is TRBV18, the J gene TRBJ2-6; 10 positions agree with TRBD1. The CDR3 runs 18 residues. The V segment lost 3 bases and the J segment 0 bases; nucleotides outside the gene matches: 5. In germline, CDR1 is KGHSH, CDR2 LQKENI. CDR3 bases: TGTGCCAGCTCACCCCGGACAGGGGGGGGCTCTGGGGCCAACGTCCTGACTTTC. Its protein is CASSPRTGGGSGANVLTF.

The chain carries TRBV10-3 and TRBJ2-1, with 7 bases matching TRBD2. The CDR3 extends over 15 amino acids. CDR1 ENHRY and CDR2 SYGVKD come from the germline V gene. J was trimmed by 3 bases and V by 2 bases; bases with no gene match: 4. The DNA of the CDR3 is TGTGCCATCAGTGAGAGGGAGGGAGACTACAATGAGCAGTTCTTC. Its translation is CAISEREGDYNEQFF.

This clone was seen only once. The chain has TRBV6-5 and TRBJ2-3; a possible D gene is TRBD1 (6 bases). Germline V lookup: CDR1 MNHEY, CDR2 SVGAGI. The V and J ends lost 6 bases and 4 bases respectively, with 14 bases between them. CDR3 size: 14 residues. CDR3 nucleotides: TGTGCCAGCAGGCAGGCAGGGGAGTCAGATACGCAGTATTTT. This translates into CASRQAGESDTQYF.

This clone was seen ten or more times. The J gene is TRBJ2-2, the V gene TRBV7-3; 12 bases align to TRBD2. V shed 1 base and J 4 bases; nucleotides not matched to a gene: 7. CDR1 SGHTA and CDR2 FQGTGA come from the germline V gene. The CDR3 contains 18 residues. CDR3 sequence reads: CASSLRLAGDAGTGELFF. The CDR3 DNA is TGTGCCAGCAGCTTAAGACTAGCGGGAGATGCGGGCACCGGGGAGCTGTTTTTT. Complete variable domain (other parts from reference TRBV7-3 and TRBJ2-2): GAGVSQTPSNKVTEKGKYVELRCDPISGHTALYWYRQSLGQGPEFLIYFQGTGAADDSGLPNDRFFAVRPEGSVSTLKIQRTERGDSAVYLCASSLRLAGDAGTGELFFGEGSRLTVL.

This chain joins TRBV5-1 and TRBJ1-5, with 7 bases fitting TRBD1. The germline V gene has CDR1 SGHRS and CDR2 YFSETQ. The CDR3 has 14 amino acids. J gave up 4 bases and V 3 bases, and 4 bases lay outside the gene matches. The CDR3 spells CASSSTGRNQPQHF. In DNA, the CDR3 is TGCGCCAGCAGCTCGACAGGGAGAAATCAGCCCCAGCATTTT.

The sample holds a few counts of this clone. This chain uses TRBV28 with TRBJ2-2; a weak D match, TRBD2 (5 bases). V was cut by 6 bases and J by 0 bases, with 14 bases left in between. The length of the CDR3 is 16 residues. From germline, CDR1 is MDHEN and CDR2 SYDVKM. The CDR3 is CASSLPLAPNTGELFF. The CDR3 DNA sequence: TGTGCCAGCAGCCTGCCCCTAGCTCCGAACACCGGGGAGCTGTTTTTT.

The chain recombines TRBV7-2 with TRBJ1-4, with D tentatively TRBD1 (5 bases). From germline, CDR1 is SGHTA and CDR2 FQGNSA. The CDR3 sequence is 14 residues long. V shed 3 bases and J shed 8 bases, with 13 bases lying between them. The CDR3 DNA reads TGTGCCAGCAGCTTTGGGGCCAGCACGGAAAAACTGTTTTTT. Translated, it gives CASSFGASTEKLFF.

V usage is TRBV18 and J usage is TRBJ2-3; D unclear. Per germline, CDR1 KGHSH and CDR2 LQKENI. V was cut by 3 bases and J by 4 bases, with 17 bases left in between. The CDR3 extends over 16 amino acids. The CDR3 bases are TGTGCCAGCTCACCCTCGGGTTCGACCGGCGCAGATACGCAGTATTTT. Translating gives CASSPSGSTGADTQYF.

The CDR3 reads CASSLPGLATHTQYF. The CDR3 DNA follows: TGTGCCAGCAGCTTACCGGGACTAGCGACACATACGCAGTATTTT. The V and J genes are TRBV5-8 and TRBJ2-3; 10 nucleotides agree with TRBD2. Germline V gene data show CDR1 as SGHTS and CDR2 as YDEGEE. The CDR3 runs 15 residues. J was trimmed by 7 bases and V by 2 bases; bases with no gene match: 7. Full variable domain (remainder filled in from reference TRBV5-8 and TRBJ2-3): EAGVTQSPTHLIKTRGQQATLRCSPISGHTSVYWYQQALGLGLQFLLWYDEGEERNRGNFPPRFSGRQFPNYSSELNVNALELEDSALYLCASSLPGLATHTQYFGPGTRLTVL.

The chain joins TRBV4-2 to TRBJ2-2; D ambiguous. CDR3 length: 13 residues. CDR1 LGHNA and CDR2 YNFKEQ come from the germline V gene. Trimming cost V 0 bases and J 7 bases, with 6 bases left between them. The CDR3 sequence: CASSQDGGGELFF. CDR3 in DNA: TGTGCCAGCAGCCAAGACGGCGGCGGGGAGCTGTTTTTT.

The chain links TRBV2 to TRBJ2-3; 14 nucleotides agree with TRBD2. Germline values: CDR1 SNHLY, CDR2 FYNNEI. The junction had 3 bases not matched to a gene; V was cut back by 8 bases and J by 5 bases. The CDR3 runs 14 residues. The CDR3 sequence is CASLGLAGGDTQYF. The CDR3 DNA follows: TGTGCCAGCCTTGGACTAGCGGGAGGAGATACGCAGTATTTT.

The chain links TRBV28 to TRBJ2-7, with a tentative D call TRBD1 (5 bases). Trimming left V 8 bases short and J 6 bases short, with 23 bases between. Germline assignment: CDR1 MDHEN and CDR2 SYDVKM. The CDR3 totals 15 residues. In DNA form, the CDR3 reads TGTGCCAGCTTTACCCGACAGTCCGGACCCTCCGAGCAGTACTTC. It codes for CASFTRQSGPSEQYF.

This sequence joins TRBV6-5 and TRBJ2-2; D ambiguous. From germline, CDR1 is MNHEY and CDR2 SVGAGI. V dropped 5 bases and J dropped 6 bases, with 7 bases sitting between them. The CDR3 is 12 residues long. In DNA form, the CDR3 reads TGTGCCAGCAGTCGACACGCCGGGGAGCTGTTTTTT. It yields the protein CASSRHAGELFF.

The chain combines TRBV2 with TRBJ2-1, with TRBD1 identical over 9 bases. The CDR3 runs 13 residues. J lost 7 bases, V lost 3 bases, and 1 base had no gene match. Germline CDR1 is SNHLY and CDR2 is FYNNEI. The CDR3 region is CASSEDRGNEQFF. For the CDR3, the DNA is TGTGCCAGCAGTGAGGACAGGGGAAATGAGCAGTTCTTC.

The chain couples TRBV21-1 to TRBJ1-1; TRBD1, the table's D call, lacks a check against the DNA. TRBV21-1 is assigned pseudogene status. The CDR3 covers 15 residues. CDR3: CASSHSGALGTEAFF. As DNA, the CDR3 is TGTGCCAGCAGCCACTCAGGGGCCCTGGGCACTGAAGCTTTCTTT.

The V gene is TRBV15, the J gene TRBJ2-7; possible D gene TRBD1, 5 bases. V was shortened by 2 bases and J by 2 bases, with 13 bases between the two germline ends. CDR1 is LNHNV and CDR2 is YYDKDF in the germline V gene (reference sequence). The CDR3 is 15 amino acids. In nucleotides, the CDR3 is TGTGCCACCAGCAGATCCCTAGGACAAGCCTACGAGCAGTACTTC. Translating it yields CATSRSLGQAYEQYF. Full variable domain (remainder filled in from reference TRBV15 and TRBJ2-7): DAMVIQNPRYQVTQFGKPVTLSCSQTLNHNVMYWYQQKSSQAPKLLFHYYDKDFNNEADTPDNFQSRRPNTSFCFLDIRSPGLGDTAMYLCATSRSLGQAYEQYFGPGTRLTVT.

The chain joins TRBV28 to TRBJ1-6; perhaps TRBD1 as D (6 bases). The ends were cut back, 5 bases at V and 13 bases at J, with 21 bases in the middle. In germline, CDR1 is MDHEN, CDR2 SYDVKM. The CDR3 spans 15 residues. This CDR3 is CASSPITGPGSPLHF. The CDR3 nucleotides are TGTGCCAGCAGTCCTATTACAGGGCCAGGATCGCCCCTCCACTTT.